This TCR beta chain was identified in a study of T cells after yellow fever vaccination. As TCR cDNA was made by 5'RACE template switching, a universal primer site and UMIs were added. One entry per CDR3 protein, called by TCRdb with MiXCR from the 5' RACE reads. The table has some 500,000 distinct CDR3 sequences, about 13% seen once. Trimming cost V 7 bases and J 5 bases, with 23 bases left between them. Per germline, CDR1 MNHNS and CDR2 SASEGT. The CDR3 runs to 16 residues. This clonotype was detected a few times. The sample here was PBMCs, taken on the day of the yellow fever booster vaccination. This sequence joins TRBV6-1 and TRBJ1-2; possibly TRBD1 for D (6 bases). This receptor was taken from a man under 40 who received the YFV17D yellow fever vaccine. The CDR3 here is CASTTKARSGVYGYTF. DNA of the CDR3: TGTGCCAGCACTACCAAAGCAAGGTCAGGGGTATATGGCTACACCTTC.